One and the same sample provided the 20 T cell receptor beta chains below, sequenced in a study of cytomegalovirus exposure and HLA in healthy donors. 60 Vbeta and 13 Jbeta primers were used in PCR. TCRdb keeps only in-frame clones here, not all; method: immunoSEQ multiplex PCR. Across about 130,000 clones, the top ten clones capture approximately 1.6% of the sample. Input material: PBMCs. These receptors all come from a woman in her thirties or forties in good health and CMV-seropositive.

The chain joins TRBV19 to TRBJ1-2, with D perhaps TRBD1 (6 bases). The V end was cut by 5 bases, the J end by 4 bases, with 14 bases between. The germline gives CDR1 LNHDA, CDR2 SQIVND (reference sequence). CDR3 length: 14 residues. CDR3 sequence (DNA): TGTGCCAGTAGTGTAAACAGGGTTGGCTATGGCTACACCTTC. It yields the protein CASSVNRVGYGYTF.

This chain links TRBV28 with TRBJ2-7; TRBD1 matches 7 bases. Per the germline V gene, CDR1 is MDHEN and CDR2 is SYDVKM. V lost 4 bases and J lost 5; bases outside the gene matches: 8. The CDR3 is 14 amino acids. CDR3 DNA sequence: TGTGCCAGCAGTTCTCCCCAGGGGGATCACGAGCAGTACTTC. Translated: CASSSPQGDHEQYF.

V gene TRBV21-1 combines with J gene TRBJ2-6; TRBD2 reflects the table's D call only, with no check against the DNA. TRBV21-1 is shown as a pseudogene. The CDR3 is 16 residues long. The CDR3 sequence: CASSKRGGNGANVLTF. The CDR3 DNA is TGTGCCAGCAGCAAAAGGGGGGGGAATGGGGCCAACGTCCTGACTTTC.

This rearrangement joins TRBV28 to TRBJ1-1; D is undetermined. V was shortened by 2 bases and J by 11 bases, with 15 bases between the two germline ends. Germline CDR1 MDHEN, CDR2 SYDVKM. The CDR3 contains 13 residues. CDR3 in DNA: TGTGCCAGCAGTTTAGGGCAAACGAGTGAGGCTTTCTTT. Amino acid sequence: CASSLGQTSEAFF.

The chain joins TRBV6-6 to TRBJ2-7; D ambiguous. The V gene lost 6 bases and the J gene lost 3 bases, with 9 bases spanning the gap. This CDR3 contains 12 residues. In germline, CDR1 is MNHNY, CDR2 SVGAGI (reference sequence). The CDR3 DNA reads TGTGCCAGCAGCCAGGTCCTCTACGAGCAGTACTTC. This translates into CASSQVLYEQYF.

The chain links TRBV5-1 to TRBJ1-3, with a tentative D call TRBD1 (6 bases). The V gene lost 4 bases and the J gene lost 2 bases, with 10 bases spanning the gap. The CDR3 covers 14 residues. CDR1 is SGHRS and CDR2 is YFSETQ in the germline V gene. Here the CDR3 DNA reads TGCGCCAGCAGCGGGGGCACTCCTGGAAACACCATATATTTT. As protein: CASSGGTPGNTIYF.

The chain recombines TRBV7-6 with TRBJ2-7; maybe TRBD1 (5 bases). The CDR3 contains 13 residues. With 5 bases removed from V and 6 bases from J, the gap between germline ends came to 14 bases. In germline, CDR1 is SGHVS, CDR2 FNYEAQ. The CDR3 region has the DNA TGTGCCAGCAGCCTTTTGACAGAAAGCGAGCAGTACTTC. This codes for CASSLLTESEQYF. Variable domain in full (rest from reference TRBV7-6 and TRBJ2-7): GAGVSQSPRYKVTKRGQDVALRCDPISGHVSLYWYRQALGQGPEFLTYFNYEAQQDKSGLPNDRFSAERPEGSISTLTIQRTEQRDSAMYRCASSLLTESEQYFGPGTRLTVT.

This chain connects TRBV6-5 to TRBJ2-5; TRBD2 aligns across 7 bases. The V gene end was trimmed by 6 bases and the J gene end by 11 bases; junction bases not matched to a gene: 9. CDR1 and CDR2 from the germline V gene are MNHEY and SVGAGI. The CDR3 totals 12 residues. The CDR3 loop is CASSRGPREQYF. CDR3 nucleotides: TGTGCCAGCAGCCGAGGACCGCGGGAGCAGTACTTC.

This sequence joins TRBV29-1 and TRBJ2-1; TRBD1 matches at 9 bases. This CDR3 is built from 15 residues. The trim removed 4 bases at V and 4 bases at J, leaving 8 bases unmatched. Germline V lookup: CDR1 SQVTM, CDR2 ANQGSEA. The CDR3 loop reads CSVAIPGQGYNEQFF. Written as DNA, the CDR3 is TGCAGCGTTGCAATACCGGGACAGGGATACAATGAGCAGTTCTTC.

This sequence joins TRBV28 and TRBJ1-1, with a weak D call TRBD1 (5 bases). The CDR3 has 16 residues. Germline V gene data show CDR1 as MDHEN and CDR2 as SYDVKM. Trimming left V 6 bases short and J 4 bases short, with 21 bases between. This chain's CDR3 is CASSQTKGLGLTEAFF. DNA of the CDR3: TGTGCCAGCAGCCAGACCAAGGGGCTGGGGCTCACTGAAGCTTTCTTT.

This chain connects TRBV5-1 to TRBJ2-1; 9 bases map to TRBD2. The V segment lost 1 base and the J segment 7 bases; nucleotides outside the gene matches: 9. CDR3 length: 16 residues. Germline loops: CDR1 SGHRS, CDR2 YFSETQ. The CDR3 spells CASSLPIAGVWNEQFF. The DNA for the CDR3 is TGCGCCAGCAGCTTGCCTATAGCGGGAGTATGGAATGAGCAGTTCTTC.

J is TRBJ2-7 and V is TRBV14; TRBD1 matches at 10 bases. The length of the CDR3 is 16 residues. The V and J ends lost 3 bases and 6 bases, in that order; junction bases with no gene match: 11. From germline, CDR1 is SGHDN and CDR2 FVKESK. DNA for the CDR3: TGTGCCAGCAGCCAGGGAAAGACAGGGGGCTATTCCGAGCAGTACTTC. Translated, it gives CASSQGKTGGYSEQYF.

The V call is TRBV9, the J call TRBJ2-7, with 9 bases lining up with TRBD1. Per germline, CDR1 SGDLS and CDR2 YYNGEE. The CDR3 loop spans 14 amino acids. The J segment lost 7 bases and the V segment lost 4 bases, leaving 9 bases of the junction unmatched. The CDR3 region has the DNA TGTGCCAGCAGCCCGGGACAGGGCCTGTTAGAGCAGTACTTC. Its protein product is CASSPGQGLLEQYF.

The CDR3, as DNA: TGTGCCAGCAGTCCACAGGGTGAAGCTTTCTTT. Its translation: CASSPQGEAFF. The J gene is TRBJ1-1, the V gene TRBV6-6, with D possibly TRBD1 on 6 matching bases. Germline CDR1 reads MNHNY; CDR2 reads SVGAGI (reference sequence). Trimming took off 5 bases at V and 7 bases at J, with 8 bases between the two ends. This CDR3 is built from 11 residues.

This rearrangement joins TRBV2 to TRBJ1-1, with D possibly TRBD1 on 5 matching bases. The CDR3 totals 13 residues. CDR1 SNHLY and CDR2 FYNNEI come from the germline V gene. The germline V and J ends were trimmed by 0 bases and 8 bases, with 10 bases remaining between them. CDR3 residues: CASSEARRGEAFF. As DNA, the CDR3 is TGTGCCAGCAGTGAAGCGAGAAGGGGCGAAGCTTTCTTT. The full variable domain, in which reference TRBV2 and TRBJ1-1 provide the parts outside the CDR3, is EPEVTQTPSHQVTQMGQEVILRCVPISNHLYFYWYRQILGQKVEFLVSFYNNEISEKSEIFDDQFSVERPDGSNFTLKIRSTKLEDSAMYFCASSEARRGEAFFGQGTRLTVV.

The gene calls are TRBV7-2 and TRBJ2-2, with D possibly matching TRBD1 (5 bases). Per the germline V gene, CDR1 is SGHTA and CDR2 is FQGNSA. The CDR3 consists of 15 residues. The V end lost 5 bases, the J end lost 5 bases, and 15 bases lay between the germline ends. CDR3 protein: CASSLATVLTGELFF. The CDR3 DNA reads as TGTGCCAGCAGCCTCGCGACAGTCCTAACCGGGGAGCTGTTTTTT.

The chain carries TRBV7-8 and TRBJ1-2, with 9 positions matching TRBD1. The junction had 9 bases not matched to a gene; V was cut back by 5 bases and J by 8 bases. This CDR3 has 14 residues. The germline gives CDR1 SGHVS, CDR2 FQNEAQ. The CDR3 here is CASSPDRGVGGYTF. The CDR3 coding sequence is TGTGCCAGCAGCCCGGACAGGGGCGTGGGAGGCTACACCTTC. Based on the CDR3 plus reference TRBV7-8 and TRBJ1-2, the full variable domain is GAGVSQSPRYKVAKRGQDVALRCDPISGHVSLFWYQQALGQGPEFLTYFQNEAQLDKSGLPSDRFFAERPEGSVSTLKIQRTQQEDSAVYLCASSPDRGVGGYTFGSGTRLTVV.

V is TRBV27 and J is TRBJ1-5; 10 bases fit TRBD1. The CDR3 extends over 14 amino acids. Germline trimming cut 3 bases from V and 6 bases from J; bases unmatched to any gene: 2. The germline CDR1 and CDR2 sequences are MNHEY and SMNVEV (reference sequence). In DNA form, the CDR3 reads TGTGCCAGCAGTTTGGACAGGGGGTTTCAGCCCCAGCATTTT. Translated: CASSLDRGFQPQHF.

V and J are TRBV7-8 and TRBJ2-3; TRBD2 might be the D (6 bases). This CDR3 has 15 residues. Trimming removed 4 bases at V and 4 bases at J, with 15 bases between. Germline-derived CDR1 and CDR2 are SGHVS and FQNEAQ. Here the CDR3 reads CASSSTSVWADTQYF. The CDR3 DNA reads TGTGCCAGCAGCTCGACTAGTGTTTGGGCAGATACGCAGTATTTT.

The chain has TRBV27 and TRBJ2-2, with TRBD1 identical over 7 bases. Germline CDR1 MNHEY, CDR2 SMNVEV (reference sequence). V lost 9 bases to trimming and J lost 0 bases; unmatched junction nucleotides: 4. This CDR3 is built from 14 residues. DNA of the CDR3: TGTGCCAGTTCCGGGACAGCGAACACCGGGGAGCTGTTTTTT. As protein: CASSGTANTGELFF.